These 24 T cell receptor beta chains came from one sample sequenced in a study of blood T cell repertoires in COVID-19 (dated by TCRdb to between 2020 and 2021). The protocol used for the library was the immunoSEQ multiplex PCR assay. Here the immuneACCESS table is served through TCRdb, limited to in-frame sequences with V and J called. Missing clones are a known gap in these copies; in checked studies unresolved V genes cover under half, and the rest lacks a known reason. This sample holds hundreds of thousands of clones; approximately 90% were observed only once. The ten largest clones add up to more than 1.5% of the sample. Sequencing was carried out using PBMCs or T cells enriched from blood (not recorded which). The source is a man aged 40-55 years who had recovered from COVID-19.

The chain joins TRBV6-5 to TRBJ2-2, with TRBD2 identical over 13 bases. Germline V lookup: CDR1 MNHEY, CDR2 SVGAGI. There are 14 residues in the CDR3. With 10 bases clipped from V and 6 bases from J, the junction kept 5 bases outside the gene matches. CDR3: CANGLAGVAGELFF. CDR3 coding DNA: TGTGCCAACGGACTAGCGGGAGTGGCCGGGGAGCTGTTTTTT.

CDR3 sequence reads: CAWVGGADTQYF. The CDR3 DNA sequence: TGTGCCTGGGTAGGGGGGGCAGATACGCAGTATTTT. The chain is built from TRBV30 and TRBJ2-3, with a weak D call TRBD2 (7 bases). The V gene lost 5 bases and the J gene lost 4 bases, with 10 bases spanning the gap. Germline CDR1 GTSNPN, CDR2 SVGIG (reference sequence). The CDR3 extends over 12 amino acids.

This clone occurred once. V and J are TRBV28 and TRBJ2-5; 9 nucleotides match TRBD2. Germline lookup yields CDR1 MDHEN and CDR2 SYDVKM. CDR3 length: 16 amino acids. Germline trimming cut 2 bases from V and 5 bases from J; bases unmatched to any gene: 9. CDR3 sequence: CASSLPGLAVFETQYF. DNA for the CDR3: TGTGCCAGCAGTTTACCGGGACTAGCAGTTTTCGAGACCCAGTACTTC. The full variable domain, in which reference TRBV28 and TRBJ2-5 provide the parts outside the CDR3, is DVKVTQSSRYLVKRTGEKVFLECVQDMDHENMFWYRQDPGLGLRLIYFSYDVKMKEKGDIPEGYSVSREKKERFSLILESASTNQTSMYLCASSLPGLAVFETQYFGPGTRLLVL.

The genes are TRBV21-1 and TRBJ2-5; the listed D gene, TRBD1, was not tested against the DNA. TRBV21-1 is a documented pseudogene. This CDR3 spans 19 amino acids. CDR3 sequence: CASSKTVSVFLPHQETQYF. CDR3 nucleotide sequence: TGTGCCAGCAGCAAAACAGTATCAGTATTCCTCCCCCACCAAGAGACCCAGTACTTC.

In DNA form, the CDR3 reads TGTGCCAGCAGCCAAGATCTTGGGACTTTTACTAGCACAGATACGCAGTATTTT. Translation: CASSQDLGTFTSTDTQYF. This chain uses TRBV3-1 (or the pseudogene TRBV3-2) with TRBJ2-3; tentatively, D is TRBD2 (6 bases). Trimming took 0 bases from V and 0 from J, leaving 16 bases between them. CDR1 and CDR2 from the germline V gene are LGHDT and YNNKEL (reference sequence). The CDR3 contains 18 residues.

V is TRBV11-2 and J is TRBJ2-5; 13 bases are a match to TRBD2. V shed 6 bases, J shed 6 bases, and the junction held 7 bases outside the gene matches. Germline values: CDR1 SGHAT, CDR2 FQNNGV. The CDR3 extends over 15 amino acids. As DNA, the CDR3 is TGTGCCAGCAGTGGACTAGCGGGGGATCTGAAGACCCAGTACTTC. Encoded protein: CASSGLAGDLKTQYF.

The CDR3 sequence: CASSYTAGEIEKLFF. In nucleotides, the CDR3 is TGTGCCAGCAGTTACACTGCAGGGGAAATTGAAAAACTGTTTTTT. The chain couples TRBV6-5 to TRBJ1-4; D is possibly TRBD1 (6 bases). The CDR3 consists of 15 residues. V lost 2 bases to trimming and J lost 7 bases, with 14 bases between them. The germline V gene has CDR1 MNHEY and CDR2 SVGAGI.

In its sample, this clone was seen once. CDR3 in DNA: TGTGCCAGCAGTTTAGACAGGGATTGGGTTCAGCCCCAGCATTTT. Protein sequence: CASSLDRDWVQPQHF. The chain has TRBV6-2 or TRBV6-3 and TRBJ1-5; 7 bases align to TRBD1. Germline V gene sequence: CDR1 MNHEY, CDR2 SVGEGT. V lost 4 bases and J lost 6; bases outside the gene matches: 9. There are 15 residues in the CDR3.

V is TRBV5-1 and J is TRBJ1-4; D gene uncertain. The CDR3 is 14 residues long. Germline CDR1 is SGHRS and CDR2 is YFSETQ. V was trimmed by 4 bases and J by 4 bases, leaving 11 bases between them. The CDR3 spells CASSADGFNEKLFF. As DNA, the CDR3 is TGCGCCAGCAGCGCGGATGGGTTTAATGAAAAACTGTTTTTT.

This sequence joins TRBV6-5 and TRBJ2-2, with D tentatively TRBD1 (5 bases). Germline V gives CDR1 MNHEY, CDR2 SVGAGI. The CDR3 covers 13 residues. The V gene lost 6 bases and the J gene lost 5 bases, with 10 bases spanning the gap. The CDR3 DNA follows: TGTGCCAGCAGCGCCAGGGCTACCGGGGAGCTGTTTTTT. It specifies CASSARATGELFF.

The chain is built from TRBV29-1 and TRBJ2-3; 8 bases match TRBD2. The V gene's germline CDR1 is SQVTM and CDR2 ANQGSEA. The CDR3 totals 15 residues. With 5 bases clipped from V and 0 bases from J, the junction kept 7 bases outside the gene matches. In nucleotides, the CDR3 is TGCAGCGTTCTAAAGCCTAGCGGGAGCACAGATACGCAGTATTTT. Translated: CSVLKPSGSTDTQYF.

This chain uses TRBV5-4 with TRBJ2-5; TRBD1 agrees at 9 bases. The germline V gene encodes CDR1 SGHNT and CDR2 YYREEE (reference sequence). The CDR3 is 16 amino acids. The V gene end was trimmed by 4 bases and the J gene end by 5 bases; junction bases not matched to a gene: 12. The chain's CDR3 is CASSHRDRDIWETQYF. The CDR3 coding sequence is TGTGCCAGCAGCCACCGGGACAGGGATATTTGGGAGACCCAGTACTTC. The whole variable domain, filled in from reference TRBV5-4 and TRBJ2-5, reads ETGVTQSPTHLIKTRGQQVTLRCSSQSGHNTVSWYQQALGQGPQFIFQYYREEENGRGNFPPRFSGLQFPNYSSELNVNALELDDSALYLCASSHRDRDIWETQYFGPGTRLLVL.

The chain has TRBV7-2 and TRBJ2-2; tentative D call: TRBD2 (6 bases). Trimming took 6 bases from V and 2 from J, leaving 16 bases between them. Germline V lookup: CDR1 SGHTA, CDR2 FQGNSA. There are 16 residues in the CDR3. CDR3 sequence: CASSLTGTLNTGELFF. The DNA for the CDR3 is TGTGCCAGCAGTCTTACCGGGACTCTTAACACCGGGGAGCTGTTTTTT.

CDR3 residues: CASSQDDQGVGGQPQHF. The CDR3 DNA follows: TGCGCCAGCAGCCAAGACGACCAAGGGGTGGGCGGTCAGCCCCAGCATTTT. This sequence joins TRBV4-1 and TRBJ1-5; D possibly corresponds to TRBD1 (5 bases). Germline V gene lookup returns CDR1 MGHRA and CDR2 YSYEKL. The CDR3 is 17 amino acids. V dropped 0 bases and J dropped 6 bases, with 18 bases sitting between them.

The V call is TRBV30, the J call TRBJ1-2; D is ambiguous. This CDR3 is 12 amino acids long. CDR1 and CDR2 from the germline V gene are GTSNPN and SVGIG (reference sequence). The V gene lost 2 bases and the J gene lost 4 bases, with 8 bases spanning the gap. CDR3 DNA: TGTGCCTGGAGTAGCCTGAGCTATGGCTACACCTTC. It is translated as CAWSSLSYGYTF.

The chain combines TRBV19 with TRBJ1-4, with D possibly matching TRBD1 (5 bases). Germline V gene lookup returns CDR1 LNHDA and CDR2 SQIVND (reference sequence). Trimming removed 5 bases at V and 6 bases at J, with 16 bases between. The CDR3 length is 15 residues. The CDR3 DNA follows: TGTGCCAGTAGTGGGTTGTCAGGGTACGATGAAAAACTGTTTTTT. Translating gives CASSGLSGYDEKLFF.

The chain carries TRBV30 and TRBJ1-5; TRBD1 matches at 12 bases. The CDR3 consists of 14 residues. Germline trimming cut 3 bases from V and 7 bases from J; bases unmatched to any gene: 4. Germline assignment: CDR1 GTSNPN and CDR2 SVGIG (reference sequence). The chain's CDR3 is CAWRLGQGAQPQHF. The CDR3 DNA follows: TGTGCCTGGAGGCTGGGACAGGGGGCCCAGCCCCAGCATTTT.

The V and J genes are TRBV6-1 and TRBJ1-5; 8 nucleotides agree with TRBD1. The CDR3 contains 18 residues. V lost 4 bases and J lost 1; bases outside the gene matches: 12. Looked up from germline, CDR1 is MNHNS and CDR2 is SASEGT. Here the CDR3 DNA reads TGTGCCAGCAGTGCCGACACAGGACAGGGCGCGAGCAATCAGCCCCAGCATTTT. The encoded protein is CASSADTGQGASNQPQHF.

V gene TRBV14 combines with J gene TRBJ2-7, with D possibly TRBD1 on 6 matching bases. Germline V gene sequence: CDR1 SGHDN, CDR2 FVKESK. The CDR3 is made up of 14 amino acids. Trimming took 4 bases from V and 6 from J, leaving 16 bases between them. CDR3 bases: TGTGCCAGCAGCCTGCGGCTACAGGGCGGCGAGCAGTACTTC. As protein: CASSLRLQGGEQYF.

CDR3 DNA sequence: TGTGCCATCAGTGACCCACCCCGCGATGAGCAGTTCTTC. This sequence encodes CAISDPPRDEQFF. This sequence joins TRBV10-3 and TRBJ2-1; D is ambiguous. V lost 3 bases and J lost 8, with 11 bases in between. The V gene's germline CDR1 is ENHRY and CDR2 SYGVKD. The CDR3 has 13 residues.

The chain has TRBV30 and TRBJ1-3; D not resolved. V was pared by 0 bases and J by 0 bases, with 9 bases between. This CDR3 has 15 residues. Germline values: CDR1 GTSNPN, CDR2 SVGIG (reference sequence). The CDR3 reads CAWSVGRISGNTIYF. CDR3 nucleotide sequence: TGTGCCTGGAGTGTGGGCAGGATCTCTGGAAACACCATATATTTT. The variable domain in full, with the rest retrieved from reference TRBV30 and TRBJ1-3, is SQTIHQWPATLVQPVGSPLSLECTVEGTSNPNLYWYRQAAGRGLQLLFYSVGIGQISSEVPQNLSASRPQDRQFILSSKKLLLSDSGFYLCAWSVGRISGNTIYFGEGSWLTVV.

This clone appeared a single time. The gene calls are TRBV18 and TRBJ2-1; 10 bases align to TRBD1. The CDR3 has 15 amino acids. Germline V gives CDR1 KGHSH, CDR2 LQKENI. Unmatched junction bases numbered 2, after V lost 3 bases and J lost 3 bases. The DNA of the CDR3 is TGTGCCAGCTCACCCCGGGACAGGGGCTACAATGAGCAGTTCTTC. Its translation: CASSPRDRGYNEQFF.

The rearrangement links TRBV10-3 to TRBJ1-1; unclear D gene. Germline V gene sequence: CDR1 ENHRY, CDR2 SYGVKD. The CDR3 runs 13 residues. Trimming took 4 bases from V and 3 from J, leaving 9 bases between them. As DNA, the CDR3 is TGTGCCATCAGTGTTAGCGACGACACTGAAGCTTTCTTT. Translated, it gives CAISVSDDTEAFF.

The gene calls are TRBV7-9 and TRBJ2-3, with D unresolved. The germline V and J ends were trimmed by 2 bases and 6 bases, with 6 bases remaining between them. CDR3 length: 12 amino acids. The germline V gene has CDR1 SEHNR and CDR2 FQNEAQ (reference sequence). The CDR3 sequence: CASSLLEDTQYF. The CDR3 nucleotides are TGTGCCAGCAGCTTATTGGAGGATACGCAGTATTTT.